In its sample, the clone carrying this TCR beta chain was seen a few times. Antigen unknown. The sample belongs to a study of T cells in Graves' hyperthyroidism and ophthalmopathy. Regarding the study as a whole: Stable hyperthyroidism and ophthalmopathy were separated using 13 V-J signatures. Model-based prediction identified ophthalmopathy a median roughly six months prior to its onset.

Template material for amplifying TCR beta CDR3 regions consisted of RNA transcripts. The TCR CDR3 first-round RT-PCR relied on the HTBI primer set. TCRdb used MiXCR to reprocess the multiplex PCR reads, holding one entry per CDR3 protein. In the table there are some 650,000 distinct CDR3 sequences, more than 15% of which are singletons. V shed 3 bases and J 6 bases; nucleotides not matched to a gene: 2. Germline V gives CDR1 KGHSH, CDR2 LQKENI. The CDR3 is made up of 14 amino acids. Duration under 3 months, a NOSPECS grade of at least 4, and a Clinical Activity Score of at least 3 characterized the ophthalmopathy patients.

This TCR came from a woman between 40 and 55 years old with Graves' ophthalmopathy. The sample consisted of blood. V is TRBV18 and J is TRBJ1-4, with TRBD1 matching over 9 bases. CDR3 sequence: CASSPGQGYEKLFF. The CDR3 DNA reads TGTGCCAGCTCACCGGGACAGGGCTATGAAAAACTGTTTTTT.